The 7 T cell receptor beta chains given below trace back to one sample, sequenced in a study of graft-versus-host responses after intestinal transplantation. Libraries were prepared by immunoSEQ multiplex PCR; TCRdb keeps only in-frame clonotypes and omits some of them. Among fewer than 150,000 clones listed, 90% to 95% were seen once. These TCRs' antigens remain unknown. The sample was unstimulated CD4+ T cells sorted from spleen or lymph node cells, taken before intestinal transplant. These receptors all stem from a human donor who received an intestinal transplant.

The V call is TRBV11-2, the J call TRBJ2-5, with D perhaps matching TRBD2 (5 bases). The germline CDR1 and CDR2 sequences are SGHAT and FQNNGV. V was clipped by 3 bases and J by 4 bases, with 12 bases between them. This CDR3 spans 14 amino acids. The chain's CDR3 is CASSFNGMGETQYF. The CDR3 coding sequence is TGTGCCAGCAGCTTTAACGGGATGGGAGAGACCCAGTACTTC.

The rearrangement joins TRBV6-5 to TRBJ2-2; D not certain. The germline CDR1 and CDR2 sequences are MNHEY and SVGAGI. The length of the CDR3 is 11 residues. The germline V and J ends were trimmed by 5 bases and 6 bases, with 4 bases remaining between them. The CDR3 nucleotides are TGTGCCAGCAGTAGTCCCGGGGAGCTGTTTTTT. Protein sequence: CASSSPGELFF.

CDR3 in amino acids: CASSAVGISTDTQYF. DNA for the CDR3: TGTGCCAGCAGTGCGGTCGGTATCAGCACAGATACGCAGTATTTT. The chain has TRBV6-1 and TRBJ2-3; D ambiguous. V was clipped by 4 bases and J by 0 bases, with 11 bases between them. Germline V CDR1 and CDR2: MNHNS, SASEGT. CDR3 length equals 15 residues.

The chain links TRBV18 to TRBJ2-3; 9 positions match TRBD2. The CDR3 totals 15 residues. Looked up from germline, CDR1 is KGHSH and CDR2 is LQKENI. After removal of 4 bases from V and 4 bases from J, the junction contained 6 bases not matched to a gene. The CDR3 nucleotides read TGTGCCAGCTCACAAGCGGGGGGCCGGGCAGATACGCAGTATTTT. The encoded protein is CASSQAGGRADTQYF.

The chain couples TRBV19 to TRBJ1-2; no clear D. The CDR3 covers 12 residues. Trimming removed 4 bases from V and 7 bases from J, with 10 bases in between. Germline CDR1 is LNHDA and CDR2 is SQIVND (reference sequence). The CDR3 region has the DNA TGTGCCAGTAGTAACCGGACTTTTGGCTACACCTTC. Translating it yields CASSNRTFGYTF.

The genes are TRBV6-5 and TRBJ2-5, with D perhaps TRBD2 (5 bases). Trimming removed 6 bases at V and 4 bases at J, with 15 bases between. There are 14 residues in the CDR3. Germline V gene data show CDR1 as MNHEY and CDR2 as SVGAGI. Written as DNA, the CDR3 is TGTGCCAGCAGAAAACGCTTGGACTTAGAGACCCAGTACTTC. It is translated as CASRKRLDLETQYF.

The rearrangement joins TRBV11-2 to TRBJ1-1, with 9 bases identical to TRBD1. The CDR3 is 13 residues long. Germline V lookup: CDR1 SGHAT, CDR2 FQNNGV. Trimming took 6 bases from V and 10 from J; bases not matched to a gene: 9. In nucleotides, the CDR3 is TGTGCCAGCAGAACCCGACAGGGGGGAGTAGCTTTCTTT. Protein product: CASRTRQGGVAFF.